The 4 T cell receptor beta chains below all came from one sample that was sequenced in a study of Graves' ophthalmopathy and Graves' hyperthyroidism (dated by TCRdb to 2016 to 2019). Sequencing took place on an Illumina HiSeq 2000. TCR beta CDR3 regions were amplified from RNA transcripts for repertoire sequencing. A first-round RT-PCR used HTBI primers with the Qiagen OneStep RT-PCR kit, followed by a second-round multiplex PCR, size selection and purification. TCRdb reran the public reads through fastp at Q25 and MiXCR, keeping productive beta chains. Rows matching on CDR3 protein sequence are summarized as one entry with the most common DNA and genes. For this sample the table gives some 160,000 distinct CDR3 sequences, of which 39% were detected only once. The leading ten clones occupy 7.5% to 10% of the sample. The sequencing input was peripheral blood. These receptors originate from a man between 25 and 39 years old with Graves' ophthalmopathy. Donor details come from another sample of the same person, matched by shared clones.

The chain uses TRBV12-3 or TRBV12-4 and TRBJ1-2, with D perhaps matching TRBD1 (5 bases). This CDR3 contains 12 residues. Trimming left V 6 bases short and J 4 bases short, with 9 bases between. CDR3 residues: CASRGRLYGYTF. The CDR3 region has the DNA TGTGCCAGCAGGGGACGGCTCTATGGCTACACCTTC.

This clonotype was counted at least ten times. The chain has TRBV7-3 and TRBJ2-5; D assignment may be TRBD1 or TRBD2 (5 bases each). CDR3 length: 13 amino acids. Per the germline V gene, CDR1 is SGHTA and CDR2 is FQGTGA. V was clipped by 5 bases and J by 6 bases, with 13 bases between them. The CDR3 nucleotides read TGTGCCAGCAGCCCTTTTGGGGGTCAGACCCAGTACTTC. Its translation: CASSPFGGQTQYF.

The chain is built from TRBV6-2 or TRBV6-3 and TRBJ2-5; TRBD1 aligns across 8 bases. Germline CDR1 reads MNHEY; CDR2 reads SVGEGT. V gave up 4 bases and J gave up 0 bases; unmatched junction bases: 7. This CDR3 comprises 16 residues. This CDR3 reads CASSSRDRRNQETQYF. The DNA of the CDR3 is TGTGCCAGCAGTTCTCGGGACAGGAGAAACCAAGAGACCCAGTACTTC.

This clonotype was found many times. J is TRBJ1-1 and V is TRBV30; 10 bases are a match to TRBD1. The CDR3 spans 17 residues. Germline CDR1 is GTSNPN and CDR2 is SVGIG (reference sequence). The trim removed 3 bases at V and 0 bases at J, leaving 10 bases unmatched. The CDR3 coding sequence is TGTGCCTGGAGGGAGGGACAGGGGAAGGGTTTGAACACTGAAGCTTTCTTT. As protein: CAWREGQGKGLNTEAFF.